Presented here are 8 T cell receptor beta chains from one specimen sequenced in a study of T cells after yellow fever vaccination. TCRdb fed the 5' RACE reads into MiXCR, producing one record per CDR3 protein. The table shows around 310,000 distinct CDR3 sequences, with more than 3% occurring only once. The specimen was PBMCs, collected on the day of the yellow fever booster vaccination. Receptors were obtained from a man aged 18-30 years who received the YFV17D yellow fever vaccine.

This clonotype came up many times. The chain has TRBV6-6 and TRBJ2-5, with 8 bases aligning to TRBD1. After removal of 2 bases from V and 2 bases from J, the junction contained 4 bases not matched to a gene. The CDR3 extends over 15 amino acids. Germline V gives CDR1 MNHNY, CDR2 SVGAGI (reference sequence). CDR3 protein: CASSYARTGQETQYF. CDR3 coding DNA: TGTGCCAGCAGTTACGCCCGGACAGGGCAAGAGACCCAGTACTTC.

Here the CDR3 DNA reads TGCGCCAGCAGCCAAGTGGAGACAGTAAATGAAAAACTGTTTTTT. Its translation is CASSQVETVNEKLFF. The chain links TRBV4-1 to TRBJ1-4; TRBD1 is a possible D gene (5 bases). CDR3 length: 15 amino acids. V dropped 1 base and J dropped 5 bases, with 11 bases sitting between them. Per germline, CDR1 MGHRA and CDR2 YSYEKL.

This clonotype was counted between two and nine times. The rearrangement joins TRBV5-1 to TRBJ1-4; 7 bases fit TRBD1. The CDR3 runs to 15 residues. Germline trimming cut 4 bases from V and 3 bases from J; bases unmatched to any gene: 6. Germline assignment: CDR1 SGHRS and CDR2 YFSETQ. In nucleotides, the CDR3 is TGCGCCAGCAGCGGACTTGGGACAGCTAATGAAAAACTGTTTTTT. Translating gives CASSGLGTANEKLFF.

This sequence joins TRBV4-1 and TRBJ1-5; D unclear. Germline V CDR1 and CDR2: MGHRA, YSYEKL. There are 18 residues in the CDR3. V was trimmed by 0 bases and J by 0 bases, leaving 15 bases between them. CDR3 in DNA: TGCGCCAGCAGCCAAGAAGAAGGGAGATCGTATAGCAATCAGCCCCAGCATTTT. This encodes CASSQEEGRSYSNQPQHF.

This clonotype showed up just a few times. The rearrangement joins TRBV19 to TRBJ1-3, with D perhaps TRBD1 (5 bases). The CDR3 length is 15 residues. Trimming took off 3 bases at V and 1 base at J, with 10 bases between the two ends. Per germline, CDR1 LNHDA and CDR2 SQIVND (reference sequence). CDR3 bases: TGTGCCAGTAGTATTATCGAGGGGTCTGGAAACACCATATATTTT. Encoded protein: CASSIIEGSGNTIYF.

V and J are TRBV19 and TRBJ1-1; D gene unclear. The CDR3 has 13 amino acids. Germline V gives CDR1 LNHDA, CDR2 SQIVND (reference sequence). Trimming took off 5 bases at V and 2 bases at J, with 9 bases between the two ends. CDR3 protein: CASSLWANTEAFF. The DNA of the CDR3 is TGTGCCAGTAGTTTATGGGCTAACACTGAAGCTTTCTTT. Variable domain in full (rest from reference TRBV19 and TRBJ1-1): DGGITQSPKYLFRKEGQNVTLSCEQNLNHDAMYWYRQDPGQGLRLIYYSQIVNDFQKGDIAEGYSVSREKKESFPLTVTSAQKNPTAFYLCASSLWANTEAFFGQGTRLTVV.

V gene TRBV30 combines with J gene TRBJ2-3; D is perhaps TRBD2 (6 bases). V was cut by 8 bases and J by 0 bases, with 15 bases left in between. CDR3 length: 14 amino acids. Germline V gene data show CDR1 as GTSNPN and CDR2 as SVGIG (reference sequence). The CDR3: CARAVGGSTDTQYF. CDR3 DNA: TGTGCCCGCGCCGTGGGGGGAAGCACAGATACGCAGTATTTT.

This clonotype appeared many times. DNA for the CDR3: TGCAGCGTTGTGGGGACAGGCGTCCCTGGCTACACCTTC. Translating it yields CSVVGTGVPGYTF. The genes are TRBV29-1 and TRBJ1-2; the match to TRBD1 covers 8 bases. Germline values: CDR1 SQVTM, CDR2 ANQGSEA. The CDR3 sequence is 13 residues long. After removal of 4 bases from V and 7 bases from J, the junction contained 8 bases not matched to a gene.